This is a list of T cell receptor beta chains from one sample in a study of blood T cell repertoires in COVID-19. The repertoire was sequenced with immunoSEQ multiplex PCR; TCRdb's copy has only in-frame clones and lacks some. In the table there are 150,000 or so clones, approximately 84% of which are singletons. Sequencing was done on a sample of peripheral blood. Source of these receptors: a man in his late teens or twenties with active or convalescent COVID-19. Both conserved end residues are part of each CDR3. D genes are given only for firm matches. Clone size, where shown, is once, few, many, or a class for clones that have expanded.

V gene: TRBV5-1
D gene: TRBD2
clone size: -
J gene: TRBJ2-1
CDR3 DNA: TGCGCCAGCAGCTTGTTAGGAACTAGCGGTGAAAAGAGCTCCTACAATGAGCAGTTCTTC
CDR3 protein: CASSLLGTSGEKSSYNEQFF

V gene: TRBV6-4
D gene: -
clone size: -
J gene: TRBJ1-5
CDR3 DNA: TGTGCCAGCAGTGACTCTCCACGGGCTCGGGATAGCAATCAGCCCCAGCATTTT
CDR3 protein: CASSDSPRARDSNQPQHF

V gene: TRBV19
D gene: TRBD2
clone size: -
J gene: TRBJ2-7
CDR3 DNA: TGTGCCAGTAGCCAGGGAGGGAGGGTGGAGCAGTACTTC
CDR3 protein: CASSQGGRVEQYF

V gene: TRBV5-6
D gene: TRBD1
clone size: once
J gene: TRBJ1-5
CDR3 DNA: TGTGCCAGCAGCTACTCCCCAGGGGACAGGGGCGATCAGCCCCAGCATTTT
CDR3 protein: CASSYSPGDRGDQPQHF

V gene: TRBV3-1/TRBV3-2
D gene: TRBD2
clone size: -
J gene: TRBJ2-5
CDR3 DNA: TGTGCCAGCACCCGGGACTACTTCCAAGAGACCCAGTACTTC
CDR3 protein: CASTRDYFQETQYF

V gene: TRBV5-6
D gene: -
clone size: -
J gene: TRBJ2-5
CDR3 DNA: TGTGCCAGCAGCTCGGGTGAGACCCAGTACTTC
CDR3 protein: CASSSGETQYF

V gene: TRBV28
D gene: TRBD1
clone size: -
J gene: TRBJ1-5
CDR3 DNA: TGTGCCAGCAGCCATACAGGGGGTGGGAATCAGCCCCAGCATTTT
CDR3 protein: CASSHTGGGNQPQHF

V gene: TRBV7-2
D gene: -
clone size: -
J gene: TRBJ2-3
CDR3 DNA: TGTGCCAGCAGCTTAGTTGGTGCAGGGGCAACAGATACGCAGTATTTT
CDR3 protein: CASSLVGAGATDTQYF

V gene: TRBV6-6
D gene: TRBD2
clone size: -
J gene: TRBJ2-5
CDR3 DNA: TGTGCCAGCCGTCGACTAGCGGGGGGGCGGGCCCAAGAGACCCAGTACTTC
CDR3 protein: CASRRLAGGRAQETQYF

V gene: TRBV10-3
D gene: TRBD2
clone size: -
J gene: TRBJ2-7
CDR3 DNA: TGTGCCATCAGACCGGGACTAGCGGGAGGTTCCCCCTACGAGCAGTACTTC
CDR3 protein: CAIRPGLAGGSPYEQYF